The entry below gives a single T cell receptor beta chain sequence along with its context. The target antigen is unknown. This entry belongs to a study of pediatric ulcerative colitis. General observations from the study: Acute severe colitis showed lower rectal diversity from clonal expansions. Two rectal CDR3 clonotypes occurred in all ulcerative colitis patients.

Assay: immunoSEQ multiplex PCR; the TCRdb copy retains only in-frame clones and omits some. The sample includes about 36,000 clones, over 65% of them seen just once. Germline lookup yields CDR1 MGHRA and CDR2 YSYEKL. V lost 1 base to trimming and J lost 2 bases; unmatched junction nucleotides: 5. The CDR3 loop spans 15 amino acids. The sequencing sample was made of blood. The clonotype originates from a girl between 10 and 17 years old with moderate ulcerative colitis. The V gene is TRBV4-1, the J gene TRBJ2-7, with 7 bases lining up with TRBD1. The CDR3 bases are TGCGCCAGCAGCCAAGTACCTCAGGGGGCCTACGAGCAGTACTTC. It specifies CASSQVPQGAYEQYF.